This passage covers 23 T cell receptor beta chains from one sample sequenced in a study of blood T cells in healthy people across ages. Next came a second PCR, run for about 6 to 11 cycles, which used a sample-barcoded 5' primer along with a J-beta primer mix. TCRdb processed the 5' RACE reads anew with MiXCR; each CDR3 protein has one entry. The repertoire includes approximately 800,000 distinct CDR3 sequences, 25% to 30% of them detected once, and about 3% sits in the top ten. This same sample was also part of a study on T cells of mothers and their children.

The source material was blood. The source of these receptors is a boy younger than 18 in good health.

This clonotype was observed a handful of times. The rearrangement joins TRBV7-3 to TRBJ2-6; D is ambiguous. The CDR3 is 15 amino acids. Germline values: CDR1 SGHTA, CDR2 FQGTGA. V lost 2 bases and J lost 0, with 5 bases in between. CDR3 bases: TGTGCCAGCAGCTTAGAGACCTCTGGGGCCAACGTCCTGACTTTC. Translating it yields CASSLETSGANVLTF. The full variable domain, in which reference TRBV7-3 and TRBJ2-6 provide the parts outside the CDR3, is GAGVSQTPSNKVTEKGKYVELRCDPISGHTALYWYRQSLGQGPEFLIYFQGTGAADDSGLPNDRFFAVRPEGSVSTLKIQRTERGDSAVYLCASSLETSGANVLTFGAGSRLTVL.

This clonotype was seen at least ten times. This chain links TRBV12-3 or TRBV12-4 with TRBJ2-1; 8 bases line up with TRBD1. The CDR3 is 13 amino acids. With 3 bases clipped from V and 6 bases from J, the junction kept 1 base outside the gene matches. The CDR3 nucleotides are TGTGCCAGCAGTTTTGGACAGGGCAATGAGCAGTTCTTC. This gives the protein CASSFGQGNEQFF.

This clonotype was counted a few times. The rearrangement joins TRBV18 to TRBJ2-1, with D possibly matching TRBD1 (6 bases). The CDR3 is made up of 15 amino acids. Germline CDR1 KGHSH, CDR2 LQKENI. Trimming removed 4 bases at V and 7 bases at J, with 17 bases between. The CDR3: CASSHFRGEGNEQFF. Written as DNA, the CDR3 is TGTGCCAGCTCACACTTCAGGGGAGAAGGAAATGAGCAGTTCTTC.

This clonotype turned up a few times. The chain links TRBV3-1 to TRBJ2-5; 8 bases line up with TRBD1. V gave up 2 bases and J gave up 5 bases; unmatched junction bases: 7. The germline gives CDR1 LGHDT, CDR2 YNNKEL (reference sequence). There are 15 residues in the CDR3. CDR3 nucleotides: TGTGCCAGCAGCCAATCCCAGGGGGCTATGGAGACCCAGTACTTC. Translated, it gives CASSQSQGAMETQYF.

Comment on this clonotype: A read error is possible here, since a much larger clone lies one base away. The V call is TRBV28, the J call TRBJ2-4, with D tentatively TRBD2 (5 bases). The V and J ends lost 5 bases and 0 bases respectively, with 14 bases between them. The CDR3 spans 16 residues. Germline loops: CDR1 MDHEN, CDR2 SYDVKM. The CDR3 loop reads CASSAVDSRAKNIQYF. DNA of the CDR3: TGTGCCAGCAGTGCAGTGGACTCGCGAGCCAAAAACATTCAGTACTTC.

This chain connects TRBV20-1 to TRBJ2-1; maybe TRBD2 (7 bases). The CDR3 length is 15 residues. Trimming stripped 4 bases from V and 1 base from J, with 14 bases between. From germline, CDR1 is DFQATT and CDR2 SNEGSKA (reference sequence). The CDR3 sequence: CSATGGGLSYNEQFF. In DNA, the CDR3 is TGCAGTGCTACTGGGGGGGGGCTATCCTACAATGAGCAGTTCTTC.

The rearrangement joins TRBV15 to TRBJ2-3, with D possibly matching TRBD1 (7 bases). V lost 1 base, J lost 6 bases, and 14 bases lay in between. The V gene's germline CDR1 is LNHNV and CDR2 YYDKDF (reference sequence). This CDR3 is 15 amino acids long. In DNA, the CDR3 is TGTGCCACCAGCAGAGGCTCAGGGGGGAGGGATACGCAGTATTTT. Translation gives CATSRGSGGRDTQYF.

CDR3 protein: CASRSRPGQPDTQYF. The CDR3 DNA is TGTGCCAGCAGGTCTCGCCCCGGACAGCCAGATACGCAGTATTTT. V gene TRBV7-9 combines with J gene TRBJ2-3; maybe TRBD1 (6 bases). Germline V gene sequence: CDR1 SEHNR, CDR2 FQNEAQ (reference sequence). V was cut by 6 bases and J by 4 bases, with 17 bases left in between. The length of the CDR3 is 15 residues. Based on the CDR3 plus reference TRBV7-9 and TRBJ2-3, the full variable domain is DTGVSQNPRHKITKRGQNVTFRCDPISEHNRLYWYRQTLGQGPEFLTYFQNEAQLEKSRLLSDRFSAERPKGSFSTLEIQRTEQGDSAMYLCASRSRPGQPDTQYFGPGTRLTVL.

The V and J genes are TRBV7-6 and TRBJ2-1; TRBD1 or TRBD2 may be the D gene (5 bases each). The CDR3 covers 13 residues. The germline V gene encodes CDR1 SGHVS and CDR2 FNYEAQ. Trimming removed 3 bases at V and 6 bases at J, with 9 bases between. Here the CDR3 DNA reads TGTGCCAGCAGCTTGGGGACGCCCAATGAGCAGTTCTTC. The encoded protein is CASSLGTPNEQFF.

The CDR3, as DNA: TGCAGTGCTAGAGATTGGACTAGCGGAAGAGATACGCAGTATTTT. This sequence encodes CSARDWTSGRDTQYF. The chain is built from TRBV20-1 and TRBJ2-3, with TRBD2 identical over 10 bases. CDR1 DFQATT and CDR2 SNEGSKA come from the germline V gene (reference sequence). Trimming at V came to 0 bases and at J to 5 bases, leaving 5 bases not matched to a gene. CDR3 length equals 15 residues.

This clonotype has just a few counts. V gene TRBV6-5 combines with J gene TRBJ2-3; D is unclear. The CDR3 sequence is 11 residues long. Germline V gene sequence: CDR1 MNHEY, CDR2 SVGAGI. Trimming removed 6 bases from V and 3 bases from J, with 4 bases in between. The CDR3 DNA follows: TGTGCCAGCAGACAGACAGATACGCAGTATTTT. Encoded protein: CASRQTDTQYF.

The rearrangement uses TRBV27 and TRBJ2-5; D unclear. The CDR3 runs to 15 residues. The germline V gene encodes CDR1 MNHEY and CDR2 SMNVEV (reference sequence). V shed 5 bases and J shed 6 bases, with 19 bases lying between them. The CDR3 spells CASSPFLASAKTQYF. For the CDR3, the DNA is TGTGCCAGCAGTCCTTTTCTGGCGTCGGCGAAGACCCAGTACTTC.

The chain recombines TRBV3-1 with TRBJ1-2; the D gene is possibly TRBD1 (5 bases). V lost 2 bases to trimming and J lost 7 bases, with 14 bases between them. The CDR3 contains 14 residues. Germline V gene data show CDR1 as LGHDT and CDR2 as YNNKEL (reference sequence). CDR3 sequence reads: CASSQRGDSAGYTF. Here the CDR3 DNA reads TGTGCCAGCAGCCAAAGAGGGGATTCGGCTGGCTACACCTTC. The full variable domain, completed using reference TRBV3-1 and TRBJ1-2, is DTAVSQTPKYLVTQMGNDKSIKCEQNLGHDTMYWYKQDSKKFLKIMFSYNNKELIINETVPNRFSPKSPDKAHLNLHINSLELGDSAVYFCASSQRGDSAGYTFGSGTRLTVV.

This clonotype was found a few times. This CDR3 reads CASSQVGLAGGANTGELFF. CDR3 sequence (DNA): TGTGCCAGCAGCCAAGTGGGACTAGCGGGGGGGGCGAACACCGGGGAGCTGTTTTTT. J is TRBJ2-2 and V is TRBV3-1; TRBD2 matches at 16 bases. Trimming took 1 base from V and 0 from J; bases not matched to a gene: 2. This CDR3 is 19 amino acids long. Germline assignment: CDR1 LGHDT and CDR2 YNNKEL (reference sequence).

This clonotype was detected only a few times. This chain links TRBV7-3 with TRBJ2-1, with D uncertain. The CDR3 totals 15 residues. Germline CDR1 and CDR2: SGHTA and FQGTGA. Trimming took off 5 bases at V and 0 bases at J, with 11 bases between the two ends. The CDR3 sequence is CASSPTSDSYNEQFF. DNA of the CDR3: TGTGCCAGCAGCCCCACGTCGGACTCCTACAATGAGCAGTTCTTC. Full variable domain (outside the CDR3, taken from reference TRBV7-3 and TRBJ2-1): GAGVSQTPSNKVTEKGKYVELRCDPISGHTALYWYRQSLGQGPEFLIYFQGTGAADDSGLPNDRFFAVRPEGSVSTLKIQRTERGDSAVYLCASSPTSDSYNEQFFGPGTRLTVL.

The J gene is TRBJ2-5, the V gene TRBV12-3 or TRBV12-4; no firm D call. This CDR3 comprises 13 residues. V shed 7 bases and J shed 2 bases, with 11 bases lying between them. The CDR3 DNA is TGTGCCAGCACCCGAGACAATCAAGAGACCCAGTACTTC. It is translated as CASTRDNQETQYF.

The chain employs TRBV6-6 and TRBJ2-5, with 9 nucleotides matching TRBD1. The CDR3 covers 14 residues. V gave up 10 bases and J gave up 3 bases; unmatched junction bases: 9. From germline, CDR1 is MNHNY and CDR2 SVGAGI (reference sequence). The CDR3 nucleotides are TGTGCCACCATGGAGACAGGGGGAAAAGAGACCCAGTACTTC. Translating gives CATMETGGKETQYF.

CDR3 DNA: TGTGCCAGCAGCTTGGGAATTTCGAGTAACTATGGCTACACCTTC. Its protein is CASSLGISSNYGYTF. V gene TRBV5-5 combines with J gene TRBJ1-2; D uncertain. Between the trimmed V and J ends, which lost 0 bases and 1 base, there was a span of 10 bases. Germline lookup yields CDR1 SGHKS and CDR2 YYEKEE (reference sequence). This CDR3 has 15 amino acids.

On this clonotype: Compared with germline, one end of the junction differs, possibly owing to a read error. V and J are TRBV10-3 and TRBJ2-1; 9 bases map to TRBD1. Germline CDR1 ENHRY, CDR2 SYGVKD. The CDR3 length is 14 residues. CDR3 region: CAISPGQGLDERLF. The CDR3 bases are TGTGCCATCAGTCCGGGACAGGGTCTCGATGAGCGGCTCTTC.

This clonotype was seen more than once but under ten times. V gene TRBV19 combines with J gene TRBJ2-3, with TRBD2 matching over 7 bases. The CDR3 totals 13 residues. CDR1 and CDR2 from the germline V gene are LNHDA and SQIVND (reference sequence). V trimming: 5 bases; J trimming: 6 bases; junction bases outside the gene matches: 5. CDR3 in DNA: TGTGCCAGTAGTTCTCGACTAGCTGATACGCAGTATTTT. It translates to CASSSRLADTQYF.

The CDR3 sequence: CSAHERWADTQYF. DNA of the CDR3: TGCAGTGCCCACGAGAGGTGGGCAGATACGCAGTATTTT. The chain combines TRBV20-1 with TRBJ2-3; D is ambiguous. Per the germline V gene, CDR1 is DFQATT and CDR2 is SNEGSKA (reference sequence). V gave up 6 bases and J gave up 4 bases, with 14 bases separating them. The CDR3 totals 13 residues.

V is TRBV20-1 and J is TRBJ2-7; D unresolved. The CDR3 sequence is 12 residues long. Germline values: CDR1 DFQATT, CDR2 SNEGSKA (reference sequence). Trimming left V 0 bases short and J 2 bases short, with 5 bases between. The DNA for the CDR3 is TGCAGTGCTAGAGATGGGACCTACGAGCAGTACTTC. Protein sequence: CSARDGTYEQYF.

The chain has TRBV6-5 and TRBJ1-4; 9 nucleotides match TRBD1. There are 17 residues in the CDR3. V was pared by 1 base and J by 8 bases, with 11 bases of the junction left unmatched. Germline V gives CDR1 MNHEY, CDR2 SVGAGI. The CDR3 DNA follows: TGTGCCAGCAGTTACTTGAGGACAGGGGTTTTAGGGGAAAAACTGTTTTTT. Translated: CASSYLRTGVLGEKLFF.